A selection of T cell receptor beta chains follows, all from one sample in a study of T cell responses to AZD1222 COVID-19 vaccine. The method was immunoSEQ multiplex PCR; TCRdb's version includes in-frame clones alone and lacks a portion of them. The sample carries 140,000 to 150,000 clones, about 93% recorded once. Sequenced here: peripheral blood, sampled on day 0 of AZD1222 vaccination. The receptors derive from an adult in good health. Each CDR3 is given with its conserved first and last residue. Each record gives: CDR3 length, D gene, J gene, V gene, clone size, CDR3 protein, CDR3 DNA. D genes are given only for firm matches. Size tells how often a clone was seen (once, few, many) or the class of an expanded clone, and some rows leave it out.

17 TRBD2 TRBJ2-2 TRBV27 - CASGRPNQPGGAGELFF TGTGCCAGCGGAAGACCGAACCAACCTGGGGGGGCCGGGGAGCTGTTTTTT
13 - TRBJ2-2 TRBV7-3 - CASSWAVTGELFF TGTGCCAGCAGCTGGGCAGTCACCGGGGAGCTGTTTTTT
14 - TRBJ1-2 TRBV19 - CASSNPRSHYGYTF TGTGCCAGTAGTAATCCTAGATCACACTATGGCTACACCTTC
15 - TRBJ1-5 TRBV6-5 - CASSYSNGMNQPQHF TGTGCCAGCAGTTACTCGAATGGGATGAATCAGCCCCAGCATTTT
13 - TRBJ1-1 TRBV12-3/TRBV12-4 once CASSRSPSTEAFF TGTGCCAGCAGTCGCTCGCCGAGTACTGAAGCTTTCTTT
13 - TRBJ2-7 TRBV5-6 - CASSLSAGREQYF TGTGCCAGCAGCTTAAGTGCGGGGCGGGAGCAGTACTTC
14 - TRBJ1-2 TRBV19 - CASSNSIVNYGYTF TGTGCCAGTAGTAACAGCATCGTTAACTATGGCTACACCTTC
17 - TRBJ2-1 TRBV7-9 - CASSLSREALWDNEQFF TGTGCCAGCAGCTTATCGAGGGAGGCGTTATGGGATAATGAGCAGTTCTTC
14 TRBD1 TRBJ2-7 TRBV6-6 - CASSAPGQGNEQYF TGTGCCAGCAGTGCCCCGGGACAGGGAAACGAGCAGTACTTC
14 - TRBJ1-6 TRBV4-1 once CASSQDLGFSPLHF TGCGCCAGCAGCCAAGATCTGGGTTTTTCACCCCTCCACTTT
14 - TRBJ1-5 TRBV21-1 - CASSKALSGGPQHF TGTGCCAGCAGCAAAGCGCTTTCGGGGGGGCCCCAGCATTTT
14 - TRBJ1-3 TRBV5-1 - CASALGPAGNTIYF TGCGCCAGCGCTCTGGGGCCGGCTGGAAACACCATATATTTT
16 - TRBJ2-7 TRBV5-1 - CASSLDGTASSYEQYF TGCGCCAGCAGCTTGGATGGGACGGCGAGCTCCTACGAGCAGTACTTC
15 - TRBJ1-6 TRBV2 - CASRALAGRNSPLHF TGTGCCAGCCGCGCCTTAGCTGGGAGAAATTCACCCCTCCACTTT
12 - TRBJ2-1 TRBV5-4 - CASSRPERPQFF TGTGCCAGCAGCCGGCCTGAGCGACCGCAGTTCTTC
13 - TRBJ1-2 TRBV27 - CASSRQSLYGYTF TGTGCCAGCAGCAGACAGTCACTCTATGGCTACACCTTC
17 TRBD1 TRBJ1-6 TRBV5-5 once CASSLTGGVGTNSPLHF TGTGCCAGCAGCTTGACAGGGGGCGTAGGTACAAATTCACCCCTCCACTTT
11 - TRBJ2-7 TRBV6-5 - CASSPLYEQYF TGTGCCAGCAGCCCACTCTACGAGCAGTACTTC
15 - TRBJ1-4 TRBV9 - CASSVGASHNEKLFF TGTGCCAGCAGCGTGGGGGCCAGCCATAATGAAAAACTGTTTTTT
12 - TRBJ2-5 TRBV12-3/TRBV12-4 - CASSLAQETQYF TGTGCCAGCAGCCTAGCACAAGAGACCCAGTACTTC
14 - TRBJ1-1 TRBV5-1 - CASRSGLGNTEAFF TGCGCCAGCCGTTCGGGGCTAGGGAACACTGAAGCTTTCTTT
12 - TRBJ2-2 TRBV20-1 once CSASGLAGELFF TGCAGTGCTAGTGGACTTGCCGGGGAGCTGTTTTTT
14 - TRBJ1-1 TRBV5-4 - CASSLEPLNTEAFF TGTGCCAGCAGCCTGGAACCGTTGAACACTGAAGCTTTCTTT
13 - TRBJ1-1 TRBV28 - CASRAPQNTEAFF TGTGCCAGCAGGGCACCTCAAAACACTGAAGCTTTCTTT
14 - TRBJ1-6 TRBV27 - CASSFPAEGSPLHF TGTGCCAGCAGTTTCCCCGCGGAAGGATCACCCCTCCACTTT
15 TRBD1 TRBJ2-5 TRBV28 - CASSPLGQGKETQYF TGTGCCAGCAGTCCTCTGGGACAGGGGAAAGAGACCCAGTACTTC
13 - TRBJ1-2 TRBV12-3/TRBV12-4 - CASSKTERYGYTF TGTGCCAGCAGCAAGACAGAGAGATATGGCTACACCTTC
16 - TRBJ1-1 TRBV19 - CASRPPRGIGNTEAFF TGTGCCAGTAGACCCCCCCGGGGCATCGGGAACACTGAAGCTTTCTTT
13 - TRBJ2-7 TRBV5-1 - CASSPDGFYEQYF TGCGCCAGCAGCCCGGACGGCTTCTACGAGCAGTACTTC